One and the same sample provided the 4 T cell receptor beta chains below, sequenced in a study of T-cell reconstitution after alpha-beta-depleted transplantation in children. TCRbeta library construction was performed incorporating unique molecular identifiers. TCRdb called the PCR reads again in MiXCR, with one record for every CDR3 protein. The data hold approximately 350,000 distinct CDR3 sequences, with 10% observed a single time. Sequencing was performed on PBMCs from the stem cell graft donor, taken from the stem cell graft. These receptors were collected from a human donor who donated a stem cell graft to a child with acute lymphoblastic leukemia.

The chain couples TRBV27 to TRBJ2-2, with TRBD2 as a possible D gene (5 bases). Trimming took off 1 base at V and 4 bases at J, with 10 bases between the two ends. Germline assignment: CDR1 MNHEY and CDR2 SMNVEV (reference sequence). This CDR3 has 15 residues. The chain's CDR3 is CASSLLTTATGELFF. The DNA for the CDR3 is TGTGCCAGCAGTTTATTGACTACAGCCACCGGGGAGCTGTTTTTT.

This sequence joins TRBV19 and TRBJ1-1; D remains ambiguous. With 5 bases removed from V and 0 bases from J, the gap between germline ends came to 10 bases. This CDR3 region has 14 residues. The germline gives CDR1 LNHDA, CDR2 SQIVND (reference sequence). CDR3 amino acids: CASSLWTLNTEAFF. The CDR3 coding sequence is TGTGCCAGTAGTCTATGGACCTTGAACACTGAAGCTTTCTTT.

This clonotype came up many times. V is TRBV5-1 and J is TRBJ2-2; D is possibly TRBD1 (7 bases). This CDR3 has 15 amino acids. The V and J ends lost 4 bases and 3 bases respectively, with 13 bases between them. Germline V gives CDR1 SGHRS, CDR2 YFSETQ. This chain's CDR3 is CASSQGRGDTGELFF. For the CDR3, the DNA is TGCGCCAGCAGCCAGGGCAGGGGGGACACCGGGGAGCTGTTTTTT.

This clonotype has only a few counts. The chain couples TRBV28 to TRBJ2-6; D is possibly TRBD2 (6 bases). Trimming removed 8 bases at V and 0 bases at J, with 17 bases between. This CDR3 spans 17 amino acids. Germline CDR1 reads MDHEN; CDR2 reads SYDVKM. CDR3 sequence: CASRSVGGYSGANVLTF. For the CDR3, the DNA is TGTGCCAGCCGTTCCGTGGGAGGCTACTCTGGGGCCAACGTCCTGACTTTC.